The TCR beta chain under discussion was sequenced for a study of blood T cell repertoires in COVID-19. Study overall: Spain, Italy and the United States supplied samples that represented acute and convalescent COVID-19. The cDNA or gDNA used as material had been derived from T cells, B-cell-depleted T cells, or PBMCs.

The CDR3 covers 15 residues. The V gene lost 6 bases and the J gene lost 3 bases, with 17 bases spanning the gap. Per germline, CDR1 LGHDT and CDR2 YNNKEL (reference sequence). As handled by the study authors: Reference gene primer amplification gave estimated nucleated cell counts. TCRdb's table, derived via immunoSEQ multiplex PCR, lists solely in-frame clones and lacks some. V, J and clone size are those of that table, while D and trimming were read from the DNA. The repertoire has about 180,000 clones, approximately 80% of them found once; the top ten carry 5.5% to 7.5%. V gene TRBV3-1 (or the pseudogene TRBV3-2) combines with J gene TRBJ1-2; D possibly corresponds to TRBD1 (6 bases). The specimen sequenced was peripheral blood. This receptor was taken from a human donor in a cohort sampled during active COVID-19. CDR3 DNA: TGTGCCAGCAGGGGGACAACCGCCTCAGACTATGGCTACACCTTC. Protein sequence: CASRGTTASDYGYTF.